These 10 T cell receptor beta chains came from one sample sequenced in a study of T cells in Graves' hyperthyroidism and ophthalmopathy. TCR beta CDR3 regions were amplified from RNA. The study used the HTBI primer set for a first-round RT-PCR of the TCR CDR3. From the multiplex PCR reads, TCRdb called clonotypes with MiXCR, one entry per CDR3 protein. The table has about 380,000 distinct CDR3 sequences, roughly 12% seen once. The sample comprised blood. The receptor set was obtained from a man aged 25 to 45 with Graves' hyperthyroidism that later progressed to Graves' ophthalmopathy.

The V and J genes are TRBV3-1 and TRBJ2-1; 11 nucleotides align to TRBD2. CDR3 length: 16 residues. Germline V gene lookup returns CDR1 LGHDT and CDR2 YNNKEL (reference sequence). J lost 4 bases, V lost 5 bases, and 7 bases had no gene match. CDR3: CASSSYSGGAYNEQFF. CDR3 DNA sequence: TGTGCCAGCAGCAGTTATAGCGGGGGGGCGTACAATGAGCAGTTCTTC.

The chain joins TRBV5-5 to TRBJ2-2; D unresolved. This CDR3 region has 15 residues. V shed 3 bases and J shed 4 bases, with 13 bases lying between them. The germline V gene encodes CDR1 SGHKS and CDR2 YYEKEE (reference sequence). The CDR3 reads CASSSLWGSTGELFF. The DNA for the CDR3 is TGTGCCAGCAGCTCCCTATGGGGTAGCACCGGGGAGCTGTTTTTT.

The chain uses TRBV7-9 and TRBJ2-7, with unresolved D. The germline CDR1 and CDR2 sequences are SEHNR and FQNEAQ (reference sequence). V was cut by 1 base and J by 10 bases, with 14 bases left in between. The CDR3 is 13 amino acids. CDR3 region: CASSLDDKWDQYF. CDR3 nucleotides: TGTGCCAGCAGCTTAGACGACAAGTGGGATCAGTACTTC.

This clonotype was observed at least ten times. The gene calls are TRBV10-3 and TRBJ1-2; unclear D gene. From germline, CDR1 is ENHRY and CDR2 SYGVKD. Trimming removed 4 bases from V and 2 bases from J, with 8 bases in between. The CDR3 totals 13 residues. The CDR3 bases are TGTGCCATCAGTGCGAGTCGGAACTATGGCTACACCTTC. It codes for CAISASRNYGYTF.

The CDR3 DNA reads TGTGCCAGCAGCCTTCAGACAGAAGGAGCTTTCTTT. Protein: CASSLQTEGAFF. V gene TRBV7-2 combines with J gene TRBJ1-1; D is perhaps TRBD1 (5 bases). Germline V gene sequence: CDR1 SGHTA, CDR2 FQGNSA. CDR3 size: 12 residues. Between the trimmed V and J ends, which lost 5 bases and 10 bases, there was a span of 14 bases.

Concerning this clonotype: A single base separates this from a much larger clone, so it may be a read error. This rearrangement joins TRBV7-9 to TRBJ1-5, with D tentatively TRBD1 (5 bases). The CDR3 extends over 15 amino acids. Germline CDR1 and CDR2: SEHNR and FQNEAQ (reference sequence). The CDR3 DNA follows: TGTGCCAGCAGCCCCCTCGGGGGAACCAATCAGCCCGAGCATTTT. This encodes CASSPLGGTNQPEHF.

This clonotype came up a few times. The chain combines TRBV6-2 or TRBV6-3 with TRBJ1-2, with D hard to call. This CDR3 has 16 residues. V dropped 0 bases and J dropped 4 bases, with 15 bases sitting between them. Germline loops: CDR1 MNHEY, CDR2 SVGEGT. The CDR3, as DNA: TGTGCCAGCAGTTACTCGGCCGGAACAGCCACCTATGGCTACACCTTC. Protein sequence: CASSYSAGTATYGYTF.

CDR3 bases: TGCGCCAGCAGCTTGGTCGACAGGGGCTCCTACGAGCAGTACTTC. It yields the protein CASSLVDRGSYEQYF. This sequence joins TRBV5-1 and TRBJ2-7; 8 nucleotides align to TRBD1. Per germline, CDR1 SGHRS and CDR2 YFSETQ. Unmatched junction bases numbered 2, after V lost 0 bases and J lost 0 bases. The CDR3 runs to 15 residues.

This clonotype was seen a single time. This chain uses TRBV7-9 with TRBJ1-5; D possibly corresponds to TRBD1 (5 bases). CDR3 length equals 12 residues. Germline assignment: CDR1 SEHNR and CDR2 FQNEAQ (reference sequence). With 3 bases removed from V and 7 bases from J, the gap between germline ends came to 7 bases. The DNA for the CDR3 is TGTGCCAGCAGCTTGGACAAGCAGCCCCAGCATTTT. Its protein product is CASSLDKQPQHF.

At least ten counts were recorded for this clonotype. The CDR3 protein is CASSYETPGLATGELFF. CDR3 nucleotide sequence: TGTGCCAGCAGTTACGAGACACCGGGACTAGCCACCGGGGAGCTGTTTTTT. This rearrangement joins TRBV6-5 to TRBJ2-2; 9 nucleotides match TRBD2. Germline CDR1 is MNHEY and CDR2 is SVGAGI. The CDR3 spans 17 residues. Trimming took 2 bases from V and 4 from J; bases not matched to a gene: 8.